This T cell receptor beta chain stems from a study of shared clonotypes between healthy human individuals. Overall study findings and caveats: Sorted-subset sequencing was shown by rarefaction to be incomplete despite large depth. Naive CD4 clonotypes overlapped across several donors at about 5.2%.

Execution of the assay was at deep level. Produced via immunoSEQ multiplex PCR; TCRdb's table is partial and in-frame only. In the table there are about 320,000 clones, more than 75% of which are singletons. The CDR3 loop spans 15 amino acids. The germline gives CDR1 SEHNR, CDR2 FQNEAQ (reference sequence). V was clipped by 5 bases and J by 9 bases, with 19 bases between them. Together with CD45RO+ cells, CCR7-negative CD45RA+ TemRA cells were included in CD8 memory. This clone was counted once. The target antigen is unknown. The sequencing sample was made of memory CD8+ T cells sorted from blood. Subset defined: CD45RO+ cells pooled with CCR7-negative TemRA cells. The chain employs TRBV7-9 and TRBJ2-2; TRBD2 is a possible D gene (5 bases). The receptor's source is a man aged 18 to 30 in good health. The CDR3 region is CASSPDSSGVWELFF. Written as DNA, the CDR3 is TGTGCCAGCAGCCCGGACTCTAGTGGGGTTTGGGAGCTGTTTTTT.